This TCR beta chain originates from a study of blood T cell repertoires in COVID-19. Study-wide context: Spain, Italy and the United States supplied samples that represented acute and convalescent COVID-19. From T cells, B-cell-depleted T cells, or PBMCs came the material, which was cDNA or gDNA.

V lost 1 base, J lost 9 bases, and 4 bases stayed unmatched. The CDR3 spans 14 residues. The germline V gene has CDR1 SGHRS and CDR2 YFSETQ. Libraries were prepared by immunoSEQ multiplex PCR; TCRdb keeps only in-frame clonotypes and omits some of them. Of 130,000 or so clones in the sample, more than 75% were seen once. The TCR was taken from a man aged 45 to 65 with acute or convalescent COVID-19. The sample taken for sequencing was peripheral blood. This chain connects TRBV5-1 to TRBJ2-1; 10 nucleotides line up with TRBD2. CDR3 amino acids: CASSLLLAGAEQFF. The CDR3 region has the DNA TGCGCCAGCAGCTTGCTGCTAGCGGGAGCTGAGCAGTTCTTC.